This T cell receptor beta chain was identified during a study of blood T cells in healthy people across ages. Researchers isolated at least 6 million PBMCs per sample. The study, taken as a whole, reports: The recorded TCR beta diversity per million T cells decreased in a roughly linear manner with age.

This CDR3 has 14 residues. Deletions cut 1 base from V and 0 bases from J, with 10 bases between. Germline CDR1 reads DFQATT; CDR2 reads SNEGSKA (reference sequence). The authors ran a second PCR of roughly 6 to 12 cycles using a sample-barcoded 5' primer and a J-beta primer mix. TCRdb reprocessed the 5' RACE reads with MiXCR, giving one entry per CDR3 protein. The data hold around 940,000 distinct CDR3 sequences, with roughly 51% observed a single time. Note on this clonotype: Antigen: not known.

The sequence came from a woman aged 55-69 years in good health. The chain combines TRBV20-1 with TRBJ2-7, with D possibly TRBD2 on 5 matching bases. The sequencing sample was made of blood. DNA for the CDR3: TGCAGTGCTAGAGTAGCGAGAAGCTCCTACGAGCAGTACTTC. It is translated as CSARVARSSYEQYF.